Listed below are T cell receptor beta chains from one sample, sequenced in a study of beta chain features in type 1 diabetes. Sequencing was performed with immunoSEQ multiplex PCR; in TCRdb, only in-frame clones are kept and a portion is missing. Of 350,000 to 400,000 clones in the sample, roughly 16% were seen once. Sequencing input: naive CD4+ T cells from blood. The origin of the receptors is a young woman in good health. CDR3s include the opening cysteine and the closing phenylalanine or tryptophan. Each record gives: CDR3 protein, CDR3 DNA, clone size, D gene, J gene, V gene. The D gene is left open where the match is weak. Clone size is shown for a subset of rows, as once, few, many or a class of expanded clone.

CDR3: CASRHGLAGGPGNEQFF
DNA: TGTGCCAGCAGACACGGACTAGCGGGAGGGCCGGGCAATGAGCAGTTCTTC
size: .
D: TRBD2
J: TRBJ2-1
V: TRBV2

CDR3: CSVRDRTYGYTF
DNA: TGCAGCGTCAGAGACAGAACGTATGGCTACACCTTC
size: few
D: .
J: TRBJ1-2
V: TRBV29-1

CDR3: CASSSANWATDTQYF
DNA: TGTGCCAGCAGCTCAGCTAACTGGGCAACAGATACGCAGTATTTT
size: few
D: .
J: TRBJ2-3
V: TRBV28

CDR3: CASSPRRDEQYF
DNA: TGTGCCAGCTCACCTCGCAGGGACGAGCAGTACTTC
size: few
D: .
J: TRBJ2-7
V: TRBV18

CDR3: CASSAAVRTGRSEKLFF
DNA: TGTGCCAGCAGCGCGGCCGTCAGGACAGGGAGAAGTGAAAAACTGTTTTTT
size: .
D: TRBD1
J: TRBJ1-4
V: TRBV9

CDR3: CASSNQNHGTGMTQYF
DNA: TGTGCCAGCAGTAATCAAAACCACGGGACAGGAATGACCCAGTACTTC
size: few
D: TRBD1
J: TRBJ2-5
V: TRBV2

CDR3: CASSPAGGREQYF
DNA: TGTGCCAGCAGCCCGGCAGGAGGGCGCGAGCAGTACTTC
size: .
D: .
J: TRBJ2-7
V: TRBV5-8

CDR3: CASSRTSGGMDTQYF
DNA: TGTGCCAGCTCACGGACTAGCGGCGGGATGGATACGCAGTATTTT
size: .
D: TRBD2
J: TRBJ2-3
V: TRBV18

CDR3: CASSPGQGVGAQHF
DNA: TGTGCCAGCAGCCCGGGACAGGGCGTAGGGGCCCAGCATTTT
size: .
D: TRBD1
J: TRBJ1-5
V: TRBV5-5

CDR3: CASSFRSIGGDTQYF
DNA: TGTGCCAGCAGCTTTCGTTCTATTGGTGGAGATACGCAGTATTTT
size: few
D: .
J: TRBJ2-3
V: TRBV7-2

CDR3: CASSQGLAERGVDTQYF
DNA: TGTGCCAGCAGCCAGGGACTAGCGGAGAGAGGGGTGGATACGCAGTATTTT
size: few
D: TRBD2
J: TRBJ2-3
V: TRBV5-6

CDR3: CASGHPGEGYGYTF
DNA: TGCGCCAGCGGTCATCCAGGGGAGGGGTATGGCTACACCTTC
size: .
D: .
J: TRBJ1-2
V: TRBV5-1

CDR3: CASRDRVSGNTIYF
DNA: TGTGCCAGCAGGGACAGGGTCTCTGGAAACACCATATATTTT
size: .
D: TRBD1
J: TRBJ1-3
V: TRBV7-9

CDR3: CASSPRNVNEQFF
DNA: TGTGCCAGCAGCCCGCGAAACGTCAATGAGCAGTTCTTC
size: .
D: .
J: TRBJ2-1
V: TRBV7-2

CDR3: CASSPRTTGGPGEQFF
DNA: TGTGCCAGTAGCCCCCGTACGACGGGAGGGCCCGGTGAGCAGTTCTTC
size: few
D: TRBD2
J: TRBJ2-1
V: TRBV19

CDR3: CSVRGLLAIVSEQFF
DNA: TGCAGCGTAAGAGGTTTACTAGCGATCGTTAGTGAGCAGTTCTTC
size: few
D: TRBD2
J: TRBJ2-1
V: TRBV29-1

CDR3: CAWDRGNQPQHF
DNA: TGTGCCTGGGACAGGGGGAATCAGCCCCAGCATTTT
size: few
D: TRBD1
J: TRBJ1-5
V: TRBV30

CDR3: CASSYRAAGGWPQHF
DNA: TGTGCCAGCAGTTACCGCGCCGCAGGGGGATGGCCCCAGCATTTT
size: .
D: TRBD1
J: TRBJ1-5
V: TRBV6-5

CDR3: CAWSVREGNEQFF
DNA: TGTGCCTGGAGTGTTCGGGAGGGGAATGAGCAGTTCTTC
size: few
D: TRBD2
J: TRBJ2-1
V: TRBV30

CDR3: CSVRGQAHYEQYF
DNA: TGCAGCGTCCGTGGACAGGCCCACTACGAGCAGTACTTC
size: .
D: TRBD1
J: TRBJ2-7
V: TRBV29-1

CDR3: CASSLPPVRADGELFF
DNA: TGCGCCAGCAGCCTACCTCCTGTCAGGGCTGACGGGGAGCTGTTTTTT
size: .
D: .
J: TRBJ2-2
V: TRBV5-1

CDR3: CASSLGQNPYGYTF
DNA: TGTGCCAGCAGCCTCGGACAGAATCCATATGGCTACACCTTC
size: few
D: .
J: TRBJ1-2
V: TRBV11-2

CDR3: CAWAPASGRGNEQFF
DNA: TGTGCCTGGGCCCCCGCTAGCGGGAGGGGTAATGAGCAGTTCTTC
size: few
D: TRBD2
J: TRBJ2-1
V: TRBV30

CDR3: CASSPSGMPTNEKLFF
DNA: TGTGCCAGCAGCCCTAGCGGCATGCCAACTAATGAAAAACTGTTTTTT
size: few
D: .
J: TRBJ1-4
V: TRBV4-2

CDR3: CSVSDRGQGGYTF
DNA: TGCAGCGTTTCGGACAGGGGTCAAGGAGGCTACACCTTC
size: few
D: TRBD1
J: TRBJ1-2
V: TRBV29-1

CDR3: CASSLVGYTF
DNA: TGTGCCAGCAGCTTGGTAGGCTACACCTTC
size: .
D: .
J: TRBJ1-2
V: TRBV5-8

CDR3: CSVGGLATGELFF
DNA: TGCAGCGTGGGGGGACTGGCCACCGGGGAGCTGTTTTTT
size: few
D: .
J: TRBJ2-2
V: TRBV29-1

CDR3: CASSRASGSYNEQFF
DNA: TGTGCCAGCAGTAGGGCTAGCGGGAGCTACAATGAGCAGTTCTTC
size: few
D: TRBD2
J: TRBJ2-1
V: TRBV6-1

CDR3: CAWSGGRGPSSTDTQYF
DNA: TGTGCCTGGAGTGGGGGCAGGGGCCCCTCTAGCACAGATACGCAGTATTTT
size: .
D: .
J: TRBJ2-3
V: TRBV30

CDR3: CASSPDRAPSWEQYF
DNA: TGTGCCAGCAGCCCAGACAGGGCCCCGTCGTGGGAGCAGTACTTC
size: .
D: TRBD1
J: TRBJ2-7
V: TRBV6-5

CDR3: CASSLGGRSGEETQYF
DNA: TGTGCCAGCAGCTTGGGAGGGAGAAGCGGGGAAGAGACCCAGTACTTC
size: .
D: TRBD2
J: TRBJ2-5
V: TRBV7-9

CDR3: CAISDGAGGVQYF
DNA: TGTGCCATCAGTGACGGAGCGGGAGGCGTGCAGTACTTC
size: few
D: TRBD2
J: TRBJ2-7
V: TRBV10-3

CDR3: CSVEVTSGSTGEQYF
DNA: TGCAGCGTTGAAGTTACTAGCGGGAGCACGGGCGAGCAGTACTTC
size: few
D: TRBD2
J: TRBJ2-7
V: TRBV29-1

CDR3: CASSPRTHEQYF
DNA: TGTGCCAGCAGCCCCCGGACACACGAGCAGTACTTC
size: .
D: .
J: TRBJ2-7
V: TRBV6-5

CDR3: CASSYSYRTSVYEQYF
DNA: TGTGCCAGCAGTTACTCGTACAGGACTAGCGTCTACGAGCAGTACTTC
size: few
D: TRBD2
J: TRBJ2-7
V: TRBV6-5

CDR3: CAISDRGQDEQYF
DNA: TGTGCCATCAGTGACAGGGGCCAGGACGAGCAGTACTTC
size: .
D: .
J: TRBJ2-7
V: TRBV10-3

CDR3: CASTLTSGTGVGEQYF
DNA: TGCGCCAGCACCCTGACTTCCGGGACAGGAGTCGGTGAGCAGTACTTC
size: .
D: TRBD1
J: TRBJ2-7
V: TRBV5-1

CDR3: CAISRTGNRETQYF
DNA: TGTGCCATCAGTAGGACAGGGAATCGGGAGACCCAGTACTTC
size: .
D: TRBD1
J: TRBJ2-5
V: TRBV10-3